Below are 27 T cell receptor beta chains sequenced from a single sample in a study of blood T cell repertoires in COVID-19. Assay: immunoSEQ multiplex PCR; the TCRdb copy retains only in-frame clones and omits some. The table shows around 150,000 clones, with around 84% occurring only once. Sequencing input: PBMCs or T cells enriched from blood (not recorded which). The receptors shown here come from a man aged 35-49 years who had recovered from COVID-19.

The V gene is TRBV7-6, the J gene TRBJ2-1, with D hard to call. Germline V lookup: CDR1 SGHVS, CDR2 FNYEAQ. The CDR3 consists of 12 residues. V was shortened by 5 bases and J by 10 bases, with 12 bases between the two germline ends. The CDR3 reads CASSPQSGEQFF. The CDR3 nucleotides are TGTGCCAGCAGCCCCCAGTCCGGGGAGCAGTTCTTC.

The genes are TRBV11-2 and TRBJ1-4; D not certain. V was clipped by 1 base and J by 5 bases, with 14 bases between them. Germline V lookup: CDR1 SGHAT, CDR2 FQNNGV. This CDR3 comprises 16 residues. CDR3 in DNA: TGTGCCAGCAGCTTAGGTGTAAGAGGTTTAAATGAAAAACTGTTTTTT. This encodes CASSLGVRGLNEKLFF.

A word on this clone: The sample holds other DNA sequences that translate to the same CDR3. The gene calls are TRBV12-3 or TRBV12-4 and TRBJ1-2; TRBD1 matches 7 bases. CDR3 length: 13 residues. Trimming at V came to 4 bases and at J to 4 bases, leaving 3 bases not matched to a gene. The CDR3 loop reads CASSSAGGYGYTF. The CDR3 DNA follows: TGTGCCAGCAGTTCGGCAGGGGGCTATGGCTACACCTTC.

V is TRBV27 and J is TRBJ1-6; D is uncertain. CDR1 and CDR2 from the germline V gene are MNHEY and SMNVEV (reference sequence). Trimming cost V 6 bases and J 7 bases, with 10 bases left between them. The CDR3 totals 13 residues. The DNA of the CDR3 is TGTGCCAGCAGCACCAGCAGGAATTCACCCCTCCACTTT. Translating gives CASSTSRNSPLHF.

The chain employs TRBV2 and TRBJ2-5, with 9 bases that match TRBD1. CDR1 and CDR2 (germline): SNHLY, FYNNEI. The CDR3 has 13 amino acids. With V trimmed by 6 bases and J by 4 bases, 3 bases remained unmatched. The CDR3 spells CASRQGAAETQYF. The CDR3 DNA is TGTGCCAGCAGACAGGGGGCCGCAGAGACCCAGTACTTC.

V and J are TRBV5-1 and TRBJ1-4; D remains unclear. CDR1 is SGHRS, CDR2 YFSETQ, per germline. The CDR3 sequence is 17 residues long. Trimming stripped 0 bases from V and 2 bases from J, with 14 bases between. The CDR3 reads CASSLGVFQQTNEKLFF. DNA for the CDR3: TGCGCCAGCAGCTTGGGGGTTTTTCAACAGACTAATGAAAAACTGTTTTTT. Together with reference TRBV5-1 and TRBJ1-4, the CDR3 gives the full variable domain: KAGVTQTPRYLIKTRGQQVTLSCSPISGHRSVSWYQQTPGQGLQFLFEYFSETQRNKGNFPGRFSGRQFSNSRSEMNVSTLELGDSALYLCASSLGVFQQTNEKLFFGSGTQLSVL.

The V gene is TRBV6-1, the J gene TRBJ1-2; D is perhaps TRBD1 (5 bases). The CDR3 covers 17 residues. Per the germline V gene, CDR1 is MNHNS and CDR2 is SASEGT. V lost 1 base, J lost 8 bases, and 23 bases lay in between. The CDR3 protein is CASSEEGLAVVTLGYTF. CDR3 DNA sequence: TGTGCCAGCAGTGAAGAGGGGTTAGCTGTCGTAACTCTGGGCTACACCTTC.

This chain uses TRBV6-5 with TRBJ2-3, with D possibly being TRBD2 (7 bases). CDR3 size: 13 residues. Germline values: CDR1 MNHEY, CDR2 SVGAGI. V was trimmed by 4 bases and J by 14 bases, leaving 19 bases between them. The CDR3 loop reads CASSSIRGGVVYF. DNA for the CDR3: TGTGCCAGCAGTTCTATAAGGGGGGGGGTTGTGTATTTT.

This clone occurred once. The CDR3 region has the DNA TGTGCCAGCAGCAAGGCAGGGATCGTCTATGGCTACACCTTC. Protein sequence: CASSKAGIVYGYTF. The chain is built from TRBV21-1 and TRBJ1-2; TRBD1, the table's D call, was not compared with the DNA. TRBV21-1 corresponds to a pseudogene. This CDR3 region has 14 residues.

The rearrangement joins TRBV29-1 to TRBJ2-3; no clear D. The CDR3 contains 13 residues. V lost 4 bases, J lost 2 bases, and 10 bases lay in between. The germline V gene has CDR1 SQVTM and CDR2 ANQGSEA. CDR3 residues: CSVVGKTTDTQYF. Written as DNA, the CDR3 is TGCAGCGTTGTCGGTAAAACCACAGATACGCAGTATTTT.

The V and J genes are TRBV2 and TRBJ2-3, with D maybe TRBD1 (6 bases). CDR1 is SNHLY and CDR2 is FYNNEI in the germline V gene. Deletions cut 6 bases from V and 0 bases from J, with 10 bases between. The CDR3 loop spans 14 amino acids. CDR3 loop: CASSATGSTDTQYF. The DNA of the CDR3 is TGTGCCAGCAGCGCAACAGGGAGCACAGATACGCAGTATTTT. The variable domain in full, with the rest retrieved from reference TRBV2 and TRBJ2-3, is EPEVTQTPSHQVTQMGQEVILRCVPISNHLYFYWYRQILGQKVEFLVSFYNNEISEKSEIFDDQFSVERPDGSNFTLKIRSTKLEDSAMYFCASSATGSTDTQYFGPGTRLTVL.

In DNA form, the CDR3 reads TGTGCCAGCAGCACGGGACAGGGGGCGATGGATACGCAGTATTTT. It is translated as CASSTGQGAMDTQYF. The J gene is TRBJ2-3, the V gene TRBV7-2, with 12 bases lining up with TRBD1. The CDR3 runs 15 residues. V lost 5 bases, J lost 6 bases, and 6 bases stayed unmatched. The germline V gene encodes CDR1 SGHTA and CDR2 FQGNSA.

This clone was observed a handful of times. The chain combines TRBV29-1 with TRBJ1-2; a possible D gene is TRBD1 (6 bases). The CDR3 is 12 amino acids. Germline V gene lookup returns CDR1 SQVTM and CDR2 ANQGSEA. V shed 0 bases and J shed 5 bases, with 7 bases lying between them. DNA for the CDR3: TGCAGCGTTGAAGATGACAGGTATGGCTACACCTTC. Its protein product is CSVEDDRYGYTF.

This clone was picked up a small number of times. This rearrangement joins TRBV30 to TRBJ2-5, with 12 bases lining up with TRBD2. Trimming took 1 base from V and 0 from J; bases not matched to a gene: 3. CDR3 length: 16 residues. Germline-derived CDR1 and CDR2 are GTSNPN and SVGIG (reference sequence). CDR3 DNA sequence: TGTGCCTGGAGTGGCGGACTAGCGGGGTACCAAGAGACCCAGTACTTC. This codes for CAWSGGLAGYQETQYF. Using reference TRBV30 and TRBJ2-5 for the parts outside the CDR3, the full variable domain is SQTIHQWPATLVQPVGSPLSLECTVEGTSNPNLYWYRQAAGRGLQLLFYSVGIGQISSEVPQNLSASRPQDRQFILSSKKLLLSDSGFYLCAWSGGLAGYQETQYFGPGTRLLVL.

The V call is TRBV19, the J call TRBJ1-3; TRBD1 is a possible D gene (5 bases). Looked up from germline, CDR1 is LNHDA and CDR2 is SQIVND (reference sequence). The CDR3 extends over 15 amino acids. Trimming pared 6 bases from V and 0 bases from J, leaving 12 bases between. The CDR3 protein is CASRSPGGSGNTIYF. In DNA, the CDR3 is TGTGCCAGTAGATCCCCCGGGGGCTCTGGAAACACCATATATTTT.

J is TRBJ2-1 and V is TRBV5-1; 8 bases are shared with TRBD2. Trimming cost V 4 bases and J 9 bases; bases outside gene matches: 15. This CDR3 has 16 amino acids. Germline V gives CDR1 SGHRS, CDR2 YFSETQ. CDR3 nucleotides: TGCGCCAGCAGCCCTAAGGGACTAGTGGGTGATCTTGAGCAGTTCTTC. Its protein is CASSPKGLVGDLEQFF.

The chain uses TRBV5-4 and TRBJ2-4; possible D gene TRBD2, 6 bases. Germline V CDR1 and CDR2: SGHNT, YYREEE (reference sequence). The CDR3 sequence is 11 residues long. Trimming removed 0 bases at V and 11 bases at J, with 6 bases between. The CDR3 nucleotides read TGTGCCAGCAGCTTGGGGAGGGTTCAGTACTTC. It translates to CASSLGRVQYF.

This chain connects TRBV6-6 to TRBJ1-2, with 7 bases identical to TRBD1. Germline V gene lookup returns CDR1 MNHNY and CDR2 SVGAGI (reference sequence). The CDR3 has 15 amino acids. Losses at the gene ends were 6 bases for V and 6 bases for J; bases not matched to a gene: 13. The CDR3 sequence: CASSLDFEGAHGYTF. The CDR3 DNA reads TGTGCCAGCAGCCTCGACTTTGAGGGGGCGCATGGCTACACCTTC.

The rearrangement uses TRBV6-4 and TRBJ2-2; possible D gene TRBD1, 6 bases. The germline gives CDR1 MRHNA, CDR2 SNTAGT. Trimming removed 3 bases from V and 4 bases from J, with 9 bases in between. The CDR3 totals 14 residues. CDR3 in amino acids: CASSEKGGTGELFF. The CDR3 region has the DNA TGTGCCAGCAGTGAGAAAGGGGGCACCGGGGAGCTGTTTTTT.

This sequence joins TRBV25-1 and TRBJ1-2; 7 bases fit TRBD1. Germline lookup yields CDR1 MGHDK and CDR2 SYGVNS. The length of the CDR3 is 13 residues. J lost 2 bases, V lost 7 bases, and 4 bases had no gene match. The CDR3 bases are TGTGCCAGCACCGGACAGGTCAACTATGGCTACACCTTC. Its translation is CASTGQVNYGYTF.

This clone was seen a single time. CDR3 sequence: CASRGTSSEETQYF. The CDR3 coding sequence is TGTGCCAGCAGGGGGACTAGTTCTGAAGAGACCCAGTACTTC. This chain connects TRBV2 to TRBJ2-5; TRBD2 matches 8 bases. J was trimmed by 3 bases and V by 6 bases; bases with no gene match: 6. The CDR3 is 14 amino acids. Germline V gene data show CDR1 as SNHLY and CDR2 as FYNNEI. The complete variable domain, with remaining parts taken from reference TRBV2 and TRBJ2-5, reads EPEVTQTPSHQVTQMGQEVILRCVPISNHLYFYWYRQILGQKVEFLVSFYNNEISEKSEIFDDQFSVERPDGSNFTLKIRSTKLEDSAMYFCASRGTSSEETQYFGPGTRLLVL.

The chain carries TRBV6-5 and TRBJ2-1; TRBD1 matches 9 bases. This CDR3 has 16 amino acids. Germline V CDR1 and CDR2: MNHEY, SVGAGI. With V trimmed by 0 bases and J by 4 bases, 4 bases remained unmatched. CDR3: CASSYSLGQGYNEQFF. Here the CDR3 DNA reads TGTGCCAGCAGTTACTCTCTAGGACAGGGGTACAATGAGCAGTTCTTC.

The chain couples TRBV21-1 to TRBJ2-1; TRBD2 is the table's D call and was not checked against the DNA. TRBV21-1 is deemed a pseudogene. CDR3 length: 15 amino acids. CDR3 residues: CASSKARVPPLEQFF. CDR3 in DNA: TGTGCCAGCAGCAAAGCGAGGGTCCCACCCCTCGAGCAGTTCTTC.

This clone has a handful of counts. The chain recombines TRBV14 with TRBJ2-2; 12 bases are shared with TRBD2. Trimming removed 2 bases from V and 9 bases from J; junction bases left unmatched: 7. Germline V gene data show CDR1 as SGHDN and CDR2 as FVKESK. The CDR3 is made up of 16 amino acids. The CDR3 DNA reads as TGTGCCAGCAGCCAAAAGGGGACTAGCGGGCTATGGGAGCTGTTTTTT. This sequence encodes CASSQKGTSGLWELFF.

The rearrangement joins TRBV3-1 (or the pseudogene TRBV3-2) to TRBJ2-7; D gene unclear. Trimming shortened V by 4 bases and J by 2 bases, and 6 bases separated the two germline ends. The CDR3 sequence is 12 residues long. Germline CDR1 and CDR2: LGHDT and YNNKEL (reference sequence). The CDR3 region is CASSPTTYEQYF. The CDR3 coding sequence is TGTGCCAGCAGCCCGACAACCTACGAGCAGTACTTC.

The V gene is TRBV3-1 (or the pseudogene TRBV3-2), the J gene TRBJ2-4; no reliable D call. The germline V gene encodes CDR1 LGHDT and CDR2 YNNKEL (reference sequence). This CDR3 contains 14 residues. The V and J ends lost 2 bases and 6 bases respectively, with 11 bases between them. CDR3 sequence reads: CASSQPDGSNIQYF. CDR3 sequence (DNA): TGTGCCAGCAGCCAACCCGACGGGTCAAACATTCAGTACTTC.

This chain uses TRBV9 with TRBJ2-7; TRBD2 aligns across 7 bases. V trimming: 7 bases; J trimming: 0 bases; junction bases outside the gene matches: 10. Germline CDR1 SGDLS, CDR2 YYNGEE. The CDR3 is 15 amino acids. As DNA, the CDR3 is TGTGCCAGCGACCGTCGGGAGGCCAGCTCCTACGAGCAGTACGTC. The encoded protein is CASDRREASSYEQYV.